This paragraph reports one T cell receptor (beta chain). The antigen it binds to is not known. Base qualities are not provided; no much larger clone lies one nucleotide away. This sample's time point label indicates: pre-transplant. Thawed unstimulated PBMCs were stained for CD3, CD4 and CD8 and FACS-sorted into CD3+CD4+ and CD3+CD8+ populations. All 8 studied subjects were randomized to immunosuppression withdrawal. The Qiagen DNeasy Blood and Tissue Kit was used for genomic DNA isolation. These data are taken from a study of T cell clones after liver transplantation (dated by TCRdb to 2018 to 2020). About the full investigation: The samples were obtained from ITN030ST, a randomized trial that attempted immunosuppression withdrawal within 2 years after liver transplantation. Donor-reactive T cell clones were identified using TCRbeta sequencing after a pre-transplant mixed lymphocyte reaction and were then followed in post-transplant blood. As an antigen-independent comparator for donor-reactive sequences, third party-reactive TCRbeta sequences were also identified from pre-transplant MLRs. Tolerance was defined as complete withdrawal of immunosuppression for at least one year without a rise in liver enzymes beyond twice the upper limit of normal. Blood samples were collected pre-transplant, then pre-randomization ahead of withdrawal, and finally post-randomization once withdrawal had either been completed or failed. The studied cohort comprised 8 liver transplant recipients, 3 classified as tolerant and 5 as non-tolerant. Of the eight recipients, three were HCV-positive, while the remaining recipients had been transplanted for non-autoimmune, non-viral indications. Subjects received no induction therapy and standard immunosuppression until randomization at 12-24 months post-transplant.

What the study reported, not specific to this receptor: A greater decline was seen for donor-reactive sequences than for third party-reactive sequences, suggesting partial antigen-specific deletion unrelated to withdrawal success. Because allograft tissue specimens were not available, migration of donor-reactive T cells into the graft, rather than deletion, may have occurred. Circulating donor-reactive CD4 TCRbeta sequences fell significantly post-transplant in 5 of 8 subjects, irrespective of tolerance or HCV status. In a couple of subjects, low numbers of available donor cells limited the measurable donor-reactive repertoire. When repertoire turnover was accounted for, significantly reduced detection of donor-reactive sequences was found in 7 of 8 subjects for CD4 and in 8 of 8 subjects for CD8. The conclusions were considered preliminary, being limited by small, heterogeneous patient numbers and non-standardized post-transplant time points.

V was cut back by 4 bases and J by 0 bases, leaving a gap of 7 bases between them. The CDR3 runs 13 residues from the cysteine to the phenylalanine. Only the CDR3 part of the read is kept: 39 bases, read in frame from the first base. CDR1 SGHKS and CDR2 YYEKEE are derived from the germline V gene (reference sequence). High-throughput TCRbeta CDR3 sequencing of frozen genomic DNA was performed by immunoSEQ, with PCR amplification, mapping, bias correction and internal controls included. The paper's data handling went like this. Productive rearrangements were retained, and unique TCRbeta sequences were defined by the CDR3 nucleotide sequence together with the V and J gene. Donor-reactive sequences required at least 5-fold expansion in CFSE-low cells versus unstimulated pre-transplant cells and at least 0.01% frequency. Minimum frequency thresholds were set for each subject on the basis of the unstimulated sample with the lowest template count, so that a detection power of at least 90% was ensured. Jensen-Shannon divergence between the top 1000 TCRbeta sequences after and before transplant was used to measure repertoire turnover. Two-sided Fisher's exact tests were used to test for changes in the detection of donor-reactive sequences. TCRdb took this table from immuneACCESS and kept in-frame rearrangements with V and J called. Such tables lack part of the clones; where checked against another copy, unresolved V genes explain under half of the gap, and the rest is unexplained. V and J calls and clone size are those listed in that table; D and trimming were worked out from the DNA. This sample lists 85,000 to 130,000 clones; roughly four fifths were detected once. The ten largest account for 0.8% to 1% of the sample.

The specimen comprised CD4+ T cells from blood, sampled before liver transplant. This sequence was found in a human donor who received a liver transplant. This chain joins TRBV5-5 to TRBJ1-1; the D gene cannot be named for sure. The CDR3 in this case is CASSTIMNTEAFF. The nucleotide sequence reads TGTGCCAGCAGCACTATTATGAACACTGAAGCTTTCTTT.